This T cell receptor beta chain originates from a study of intratumoral heterogeneity in liver cancer. For the study in its entirety: In the full roughly 15-patient cohort, the median age was roughly 60 years and the majority of patients were male. To examine intratumor heterogeneity, the study integrated RNA-seq, DNA sequencing, TCR-seq and SNP array data obtained from multiple regions of hepatocellular carcinoma specimens. Of the 71 multiregional samples collected from 15 or so HCC patients in the overall cohort, 45 to 55 were tumoral regions and some 20 were adjacent nontumoral regions. What the study reported, not specific to this receptor: The authors acknowledged a relatively low patient number and under-sampled tumor-infiltrating lymphocyte representation as limitations.

Regarding this clone: What antigen it recognizes has not been identified. Nothing much larger sits one base from this clone, and base qualities are not available.

The V and J ends are trimmed by 11 bases and 8 bases, leaving 22 bases between them. The CDR3, cysteine through phenylalanine, is 14 amino acids long. The kept DNA is CDR3 alone, 42 bases in frame from the first base. Via the germline V gene (reference sequence), CDR1 is LNHDA and CDR2 SQIVND. All patients had early-stage hepatocellular carcinoma and received no therapy before surgical resection. No macroscopic evidence of necrosis or hemorrhage was present in the sampled areas. TCR sequencing (ImmunoSeq) was performed on multiple regions from a couple of patients. Frozen resection tissue samples were collected at least 1 cm apart from each other. Samples labelled N came from nontumoral liver tissue adjacent to the tumor. The DNeasy blood and tissue kit was used to extract genomic DNA from bulk tissue. Using the immunoSEQ assay, the TCR beta chain CDR3 regions were sequenced from genomic DNA. Rearranged VDJ segments were amplified with primers annealing to V and J segments. Per the authors' processing: The ImmunoSeq Analyzer software was used to compute clonality and richness metrics. To find clones with differing abundance between regions, Fisher's exact test was applied together with a beta-binomial method for extra stringency. Held by TCRdb, this immuneACCESS table contains in-frame sequences only and omits some clones. Under half of the omission traces to an unresolved V gene where checked; the cause of the rest is unknown. D and trimming were read from the DNA, whereas the V and J calls and clone size are those reported in that table. This sample is represented by tens of thousands of clones; 73% of them were singletons. About 18% of the sample belongs to the ten largest clones.

The TCR sequence derives from a woman in her seventies with hepatocellular carcinoma. The sample consisted of tumor-adjacent normal tissue, taken before any cancer treatment. Here the chain combines TRBV19 and TRBJ2-1; the best D guess is TRBD2, with 5 bases matching. The base sequence is TGTGCCTCTCAAAGGGCGGGCCGGTTGGATGAGCAGTTCTTC. Protein translation: CASQRAGRLDEQFF.